This record covers a single T cell receptor beta chain. The source of the sample is a study of blood T cells in healthy people across ages. Combining a sample-barcoded 5' primer with a J-beta primer mix, a second PCR ran for roughly 7 to 11 cycles. TCRdb ran MiXCR on the 5' RACE reads and lists one entry per CDR3 protein. The sample includes about 1 million distinct CDR3 sequences, approximately 25% of them seen just once. The same sample was also studied in work on T cells of mothers and their children.

The sequence derives from a girl aged 2 to 9 in good health. Sequencing was carried out using blood.

The CDR3 reads CASSQDDTAYNEQFF. The CDR3 region has the DNA TGTGCCAGCAGCCAAGACGACACCGCCTACAATGAGCAGTTCTTC. This rearrangement joins TRBV3-1 to TRBJ2-1; the D is unclear. Germline V gene sequence: CDR1 LGHDT, CDR2 YNNKEL (reference sequence). This CDR3 is 15 amino acids long. V was pared by 0 bases and J by 2 bases, with 8 bases between.